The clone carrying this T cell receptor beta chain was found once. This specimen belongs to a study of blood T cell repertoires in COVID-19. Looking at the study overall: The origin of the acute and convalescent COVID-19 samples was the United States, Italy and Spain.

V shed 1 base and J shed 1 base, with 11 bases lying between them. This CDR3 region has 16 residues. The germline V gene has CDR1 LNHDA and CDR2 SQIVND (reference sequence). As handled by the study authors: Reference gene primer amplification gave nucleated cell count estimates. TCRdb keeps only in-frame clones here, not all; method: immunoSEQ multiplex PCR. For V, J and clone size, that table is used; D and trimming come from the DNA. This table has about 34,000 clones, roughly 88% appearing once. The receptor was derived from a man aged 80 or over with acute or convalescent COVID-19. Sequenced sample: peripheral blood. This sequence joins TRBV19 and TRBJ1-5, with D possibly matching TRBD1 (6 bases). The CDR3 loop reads CASSIVGGRSNQPQHF. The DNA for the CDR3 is TGTGCCAGTAGTATAGTAGGGGGAAGGAGCAATCAGCCCCAGCATTTT. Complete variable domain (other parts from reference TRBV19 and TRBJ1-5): DGGITQSPKYLFRKEGQNVTLSCEQNLNHDAMYWYRQDPGQGLRLIYYSQIVNDFQKGDIAEGYSVSREKKESFPLTVTSAQKNPTAFYLCASSIVGGRSNQPQHFGDGTRLSIL.